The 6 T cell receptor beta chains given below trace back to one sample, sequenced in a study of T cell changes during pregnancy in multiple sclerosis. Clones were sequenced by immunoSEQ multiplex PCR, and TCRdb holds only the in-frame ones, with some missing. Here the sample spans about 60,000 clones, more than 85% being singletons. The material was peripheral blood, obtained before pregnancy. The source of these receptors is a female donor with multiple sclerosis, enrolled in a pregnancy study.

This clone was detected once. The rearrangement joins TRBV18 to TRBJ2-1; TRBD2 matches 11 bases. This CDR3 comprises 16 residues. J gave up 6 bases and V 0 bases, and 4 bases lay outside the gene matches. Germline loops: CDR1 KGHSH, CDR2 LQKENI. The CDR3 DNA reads TGTGCCAGCTCACCACCTCTAGCGGGGGGTACCAATGAGCAGTTCTTC. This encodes CASSPPLAGGTNEQFF. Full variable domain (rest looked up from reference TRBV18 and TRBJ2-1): NAGVMQNPRHLVRRRGQEARLRCSPMKGHSHVYWYRQLPEEGLKFMVYLQKENIIDESGMPKERFSAEFPKEGPSILRIQQVVRGDSAAYFCASSPPLAGGTNEQFFGPGTRLTVL.

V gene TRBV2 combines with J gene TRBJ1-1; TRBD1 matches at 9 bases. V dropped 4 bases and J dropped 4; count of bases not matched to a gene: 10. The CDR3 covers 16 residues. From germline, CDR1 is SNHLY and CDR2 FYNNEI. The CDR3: CASSVQGAGLSTEAFF. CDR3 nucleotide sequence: TGTGCCAGCAGTGTACAGGGGGCGGGGTTGTCCACTGAAGCTTTCTTT.

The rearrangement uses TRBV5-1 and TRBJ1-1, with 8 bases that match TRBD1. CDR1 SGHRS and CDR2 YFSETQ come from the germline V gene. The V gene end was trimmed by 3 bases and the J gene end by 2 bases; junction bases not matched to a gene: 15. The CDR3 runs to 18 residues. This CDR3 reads CASSWTAGGASSNTEAFF. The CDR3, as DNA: TGCGCCAGCAGCTGGACGGCAGGGGGCGCCTCATCAAACACTGAAGCTTTCTTT.

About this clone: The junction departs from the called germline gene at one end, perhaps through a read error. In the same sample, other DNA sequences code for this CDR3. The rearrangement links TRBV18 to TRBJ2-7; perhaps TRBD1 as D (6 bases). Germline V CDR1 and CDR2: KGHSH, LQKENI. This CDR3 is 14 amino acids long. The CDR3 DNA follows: TGCGCCAGCTCACCCGAGACAGGTTCCTACGAGCAGTACTTC. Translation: CASSPETGSYEQYF.

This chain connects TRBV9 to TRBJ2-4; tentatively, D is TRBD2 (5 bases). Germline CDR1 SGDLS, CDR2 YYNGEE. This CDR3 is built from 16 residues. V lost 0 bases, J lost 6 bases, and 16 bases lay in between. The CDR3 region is CASSVVETGSGNIQYF. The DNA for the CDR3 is TGTGCCAGCAGCGTAGTGGAGACGGGGTCGGGAAACATTCAGTACTTC. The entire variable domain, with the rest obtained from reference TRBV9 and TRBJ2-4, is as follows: DSGVTQTPKHLITATGQRVTLRCSPRSGDLSVYWYQQSLDQGLQFLIQYYNGEERAKGNILERFSAQQFPDLHSELNLSSLELGDSALYFCASSVVETGSGNIQYFGAGTRLSVL.

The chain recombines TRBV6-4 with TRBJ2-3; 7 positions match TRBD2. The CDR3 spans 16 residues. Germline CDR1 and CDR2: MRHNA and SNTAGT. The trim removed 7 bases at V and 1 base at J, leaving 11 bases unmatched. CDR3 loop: CASTLVARGGTDTQYF. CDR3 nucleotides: TGTGCCAGCACTCTCGTAGCCCGGGGGGGCACAGATACGCAGTATTTT.